Included here is one T cell receptor beta chain sequence, with context. V lost 5 bases to trimming and J lost 6 bases, with 10 bases between them. CDR1 and CDR2 (germline): DFQATT, SNEGSKA (reference sequence). The CDR3 is 11 residues long. The entry originates in a study of beta chain features in type 1 diabetes. As every portion of the isolated RNA was reverse transcribed, the sequencing read expressed TCRB transcripts. Produced via immunoSEQ multiplex PCR; TCRdb's table is partial and in-frame only. The table has 250,000 or so clones, about 71% seen once. The sequenced sample was naive CD4+ T cells from blood. V and J are TRBV20-1 and TRBJ1-1, with unresolved D. This TCR came from a man between 25 and 39 years old in good health. In nucleotides, the CDR3 is TGCAGTGCTCGCCCACGGGCTGAAGCTTTCTTT. Residues: CSARPRAEAFF.